The clone carrying this T cell receptor (beta chain) was seen a few times. The time point was: blood at routine non-recurrence follow-up after resection. Whole RNA, isolated from tumor, nontumor lung or frozen PBMC, was sequenced without prior sorting. The source of the sample is a study of spatial heterogeneity in lung cancer. Across the study: The donor population consisted of some 67 patients with untreated, early-stage non-small cell lung cancer. Where present, follow-up PBMC were sequenced a median of roughly two years after resection.

V lost 5 bases to trimming and J lost 10 bases; unmatched junction nucleotides: 5. CDR1 and CDR2 from the germline V gene are LNHDA and SQIVND (reference sequence). The CDR3 runs 12 residues. Individual TCR cDNA molecules each bore their own unique molecular identifier. MiXCR was run by TCRdb on the 5' RACE reads, yielding one entry per CDR3 protein. In the table there are approximately 30,000 distinct CDR3 sequences, more than 9% of which are singletons. This sample comprised PBMCs, obtained at follow-up. J is TRBJ2-1 and V is TRBV19; 7 nucleotides match TRBD1. The receptor comes from a female donor with early-stage non-small cell lung cancer. This chain's CDR3 is CASSVGDREQFF. The CDR3 DNA follows: TGTGCCAGTAGTGTAGGGGACAGAGAGCAGTTCTTC.